The next 7 T cell receptor beta chains were all read from a single sample in a study of T cell responses to AZD1222 COVID-19 vaccine. Clones were read by immunoSEQ multiplex PCR, and TCRdb kept only the in-frame ones, dropping some. The sample lists roughly 200,000 clones; approximately 95% were seen once. Source: peripheral blood, taken 28 days after the second dose of the MenACWY control vaccine. Receptors were obtained from an adult who received the MenACWY meningococcal vaccine as a control.

V usage is TRBV28 and J usage is TRBJ2-2; 10 bases map to TRBD1. This CDR3 contains 13 residues. Germline V gene data show CDR1 as MDHEN and CDR2 as SYDVKM. V gave up 10 bases and J gave up 6 bases; unmatched junction bases: 5. DNA of the CDR3: TGTGCCACTAGACAGGGGGCGGCCGGGGAGCTGTTTTTT. Residues: CATRQGAAGELFF. The full variable domain, completed using reference TRBV28 and TRBJ2-2, is DVKVTQSSRYLVKRTGEKVFLECVQDMDHENMFWYRQDPGLGLRLIYFSYDVKMKEKGDIPEGYSVSREKKERFSLILESASTNQTSMYLCATRQGAAGELFFGEGSRLTVL.

This clone has a single count. The rearrangement links TRBV4-1 to TRBJ1-3; 8 bases are shared with TRBD1. CDR3 length: 16 amino acids. Germline trimming cut 1 base from V and 2 bases from J; bases unmatched to any gene: 4. Germline-derived CDR1 and CDR2 are MGHRA and YSYEKL. CDR3 DNA sequence: TGCGCCAGCAGCCAAGTTGACAGGGGACCTGGAAACACCATATATTTT. Translating gives CASSQVDRGPGNTIYF.

This clone occurred once. The chain combines TRBV18 with TRBJ2-3, with 9 bases matching TRBD2. V trimming: 2 bases; J trimming: 2 bases; junction bases outside the gene matches: 8. Per the germline V gene, CDR1 is KGHSH and CDR2 is LQKENI. This CDR3 has 17 residues. The CDR3: CASSPWAGGPDTDTQYF. In DNA, the CDR3 is TGTGCCAGCTCACCATGGGCGGGGGGGCCGGACACAGATACGCAGTATTTT.

The chain employs TRBV9 and TRBJ2-3, with a tentative D call TRBD2 (6 bases). V was pared by 1 base and J by 2 bases, with 11 bases between. Germline CDR1 is SGDLS and CDR2 is YYNGEE. The CDR3 extends over 15 amino acids. The CDR3 nucleotides read TGTGCCAGCAGCGTACATACGGGGGTCACAGATACGCAGTATTTT. Amino acid sequence: CASSVHTGVTDTQYF.

The gene calls are TRBV11-2 and TRBJ1-3, with a tentative D call TRBD1 (5 bases). CDR1 and CDR2 (germline): SGHAT, FQNNGV. This CDR3 comprises 15 residues. V was shortened by 1 base and J by 4 bases, with 11 bases between the two germline ends. CDR3 region: CASSLVGTTGNTIYF. The CDR3, as DNA: TGTGCCAGCAGCTTAGTCGGGACGACGGGAAACACCATATATTTT.

The chain couples TRBV3-1 (or the pseudogene TRBV3-2) to TRBJ2-5; D gene uncertain. The CDR3 is made up of 16 amino acids. Trimming stripped 4 bases from V and 4 bases from J, with 19 bases between. Germline V gene sequence: CDR1 LGHDT, CDR2 YNNKEL (reference sequence). CDR3 coding DNA: TGTGCCAGCAGCCCTGGGGTACTGACCGAACGAGAGACCCAGTACTTC. Translating gives CASSPGVLTERETQYF.

CDR3 amino acids: CASARGTPEYNEQFF. The CDR3, as DNA: TGTGCCAGCGCCCGAGGCACCCCAGAGTACAATGAGCAGTTCTTC. This chain connects TRBV2 to TRBJ2-1; no clear D. CDR3 length: 15 residues. The V gene lost 8 bases and the J gene lost 4 bases, with 18 bases spanning the gap. CDR1 is SNHLY and CDR2 is FYNNEI in the germline V gene.